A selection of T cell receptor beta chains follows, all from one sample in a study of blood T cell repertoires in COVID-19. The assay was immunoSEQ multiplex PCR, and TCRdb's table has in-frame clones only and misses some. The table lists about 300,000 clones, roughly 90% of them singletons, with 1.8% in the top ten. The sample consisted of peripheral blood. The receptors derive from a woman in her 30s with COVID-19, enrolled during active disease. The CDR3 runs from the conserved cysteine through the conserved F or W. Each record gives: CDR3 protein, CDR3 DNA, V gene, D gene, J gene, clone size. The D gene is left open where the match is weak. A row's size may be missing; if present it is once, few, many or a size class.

CDR3 protein: CASSQGQGGSGNTIYF
CDR3 DNA: TGTGCCAGCAGCCAAGGACAGGGAGGCTCTGGAAACACCATATATTTT
V gene: TRBV3-1/TRBV3-2
D gene: TRBD1
J gene: TRBJ1-3
clone size: NA

CDR3 protein: CASSQDPQGARGYGYTF
CDR3 DNA: TGCGCCAGCAGCCAAGATCCCCAGGGGGCGCGGGGCTATGGCTACACCTTC
V gene: TRBV4-3
D gene: TRBD1
J gene: TRBJ1-2
clone size: NA

CDR3 protein: CASSLGSGGSGNTIYF
CDR3 DNA: TGCGCCAGCAGCTTAGGTTCAGGGGGATCTGGAAACACCATATATTTT
V gene: TRBV5-1
D gene: TRBD1
J gene: TRBJ1-3
clone size: NA

CDR3 protein: CASSQDPGGTSGELFF
CDR3 DNA: TGTGCCAGCAGCCAAGATCCGGGGGGTACTTCCGGGGAGCTGTTTTTT
V gene: TRBV3-1/TRBV3-2
D gene: TRBD2
J gene: TRBJ2-2
clone size: NA

CDR3 protein: CASSPARNTGELFF
CDR3 DNA: TGTGCCAGCAGCCCCGCTAGGAACACCGGGGAGCTGTTTTTT
V gene: TRBV7-9
D gene: NA
J gene: TRBJ2-2
clone size: NA

CDR3 protein: CASSFGTYNTDTQYF
CDR3 DNA: TGCGCCAGCAGCTTCGGGACATACAACACAGATACGCAGTATTTT
V gene: TRBV5-1
D gene: NA
J gene: TRBJ2-3
clone size: NA

CDR3 protein: CASWHRGWTEAFF
CDR3 DNA: TGTGCCAGCTGGCACAGGGGGTGGACTGAAGCTTTCTTT
V gene: TRBV27
D gene: TRBD1
J gene: TRBJ1-1
clone size: once

CDR3 protein: CASSDGGGQPQHF
CDR3 DNA: TGTGCCAGCAGTGACGGTGGAGGGCAGCCCCAGCATTTT
V gene: TRBV2
D gene: NA
J gene: TRBJ1-5
clone size: NA

CDR3 protein: CASSRSDRVTEKLFF
CDR3 DNA: TGTGCCAGCAGCCGATCTGACAGGGTAACTGAAAAACTGTTTTTT
V gene: TRBV28
D gene: TRBD1
J gene: TRBJ1-4
clone size: NA

CDR3 protein: CASSAPGQGLSGYTF
CDR3 DNA: TGTGCCAGCAGCGCTCCGGGACAGGGGTTAAGTGGCTACACCTTC
V gene: TRBV9
D gene: TRBD1
J gene: TRBJ1-2
clone size: NA

CDR3 protein: CASSIDHSLNTEAFF
CDR3 DNA: TGTGCCAGTAGTATAGATCACAGCCTGAACACTGAAGCTTTCTTT
V gene: TRBV19
D gene: NA
J gene: TRBJ1-1
clone size: NA

CDR3 protein: CASTSGGMNTEAFF
CDR3 DNA: TGCGCCAGCACTTCGGGGGGGATGAACACTGAAGCTTTCTTT
V gene: TRBV4-1
D gene: NA
J gene: TRBJ1-1
clone size: NA

CDR3 protein: CASSYPGGGAPDTQYF
CDR3 DNA: TGTGCCAGCAGCTACCCTGGCGGGGGGGCCCCAGATACGCAGTATTTT
V gene: TRBV7-2
D gene: TRBD2
J gene: TRBJ2-3
clone size: NA

CDR3 protein: CATSRGSENQPQHF
CDR3 DNA: TGTGCCACCAGCAGAGGATCAGAAAATCAGCCCCAGCATTTT
V gene: TRBV15
D gene: NA
J gene: TRBJ1-5
clone size: NA

CDR3 protein: CASSLDPGGRETQYF
CDR3 DNA: TGCGCCAGCAGTCTCGACCCTGGTGGGCGAGAGACCCAGTACTTC
V gene: TRBV5-1
D gene: NA
J gene: TRBJ2-5
clone size: NA

CDR3 protein: CASSPSGGNTEAFF
CDR3 DNA: TGTGCCAGCAGCCCCTCGGGGGGAAACACTGAAGCTTTCTTT
V gene: TRBV7-9
D gene: NA
J gene: TRBJ1-1
clone size: NA

CDR3 protein: CASSPSGENTEAFF
CDR3 DNA: TGTGCCAGCAGCCCCTCGGGGGAGAACACTGAAGCTTTCTTT
V gene: TRBV7-3
D gene: NA
J gene: TRBJ1-1
clone size: once

CDR3 protein: CASSCDKFDRDLYNEQFF
CDR3 DNA: TGTGCCAGCAGCTGTGACAAATTCGACAGGGATTTATACAATGAGCAGTTCTTC
V gene: TRBV5-6
D gene: TRBD1
J gene: TRBJ2-1
clone size: NA

CDR3 protein: CASSVESGTGGPLNTEAFF
CDR3 DNA: TGTGCCAGCAGCGTAGAATCAGGAACAGGGGGCCCATTGAACACTGAAGCTTTCTTT
V gene: TRBV9
D gene: TRBD1
J gene: TRBJ1-1
clone size: NA

CDR3 protein: CATRPIGANTEAFF
CDR3 DNA: TGTGCCACCAGACCCATAGGAGCGAACACTGAAGCTTTCTTT
V gene: TRBV6-5
D gene: NA
J gene: TRBJ1-1
clone size: once

CDR3 protein: CASSSAGVTTNEKLFF
CDR3 DNA: TGTGCCAGCAGTTCAGCGGGGGTGACAACTAATGAAAAACTGTTTTTT
V gene: TRBV28
D gene: NA
J gene: TRBJ1-4
clone size: NA

CDR3 protein: CASSLDSGQGQPQHF
CDR3 DNA: TGTGCCAGCAGCTTGGACTCCGGGCAGGGACAGCCCCAGCATTTT
V gene: TRBV5-5
D gene: NA
J gene: TRBJ1-5
clone size: NA

CDR3 protein: CASSSTSEMNTEAFF
CDR3 DNA: TGTGCCAGCTCATCCACGAGTGAAATGAACACTGAAGCTTTCTTT
V gene: TRBV18
D gene: NA
J gene: TRBJ1-1
clone size: NA

CDR3 protein: CASSLGRTSPNTGELFF
CDR3 DNA: TGCGCCAGCAGCTTGGGGAGGACTAGCCCGAACACCGGGGAGCTGTTTTTT
V gene: TRBV5-1
D gene: TRBD2
J gene: TRBJ2-2
clone size: few

CDR3 protein: CASSTRGLSTEAFF
CDR3 DNA: TGTGCCAGCAGTACCAGGGGTCTGAGTACTGAAGCTTTCTTT
V gene: TRBV6-6
D gene: NA
J gene: TRBJ1-1
clone size: once

CDR3 protein: CASSQVPAGGTDTQYF
CDR3 DNA: TGCGCCAGCAGCCAAGTCCCGGCGGGGGGCACAGATACGCAGTATTTT
V gene: TRBV4-3
D gene: TRBD2
J gene: TRBJ2-3
clone size: NA

CDR3 protein: CASSLGRRETQYF
CDR3 DNA: TGTGCCAGCAGTTTGGGCCGCCGAGAGACCCAGTACTTC
V gene: TRBV12-3/TRBV12-4
D gene: NA
J gene: TRBJ2-5
clone size: NA

CDR3 protein: CASRPQGAGEKLFF
CDR3 DNA: TGTGCCAGCAGACCACAGGGGGCGGGTGAAAAACTGTTTTTT
V gene: TRBV2
D gene: TRBD1
J gene: TRBJ1-4
clone size: NA

CDR3 protein: CASAGGTFDTQYF
CDR3 DNA: TGTGCCAGCGCGGGGGGAACCTTTGATACGCAGTATTTT
V gene: TRBV18
D gene: TRBD2
J gene: TRBJ2-3
clone size: few

CDR3 protein: CAISESLALETQYF
CDR3 DNA: TGTGCCATCAGTGAGTCTTTAGCTCTAGAGACCCAGTACTTC
V gene: TRBV10-3
D gene: NA
J gene: TRBJ2-5
clone size: NA

CDR3 protein: CATSDRASGANTEAFF
CDR3 DNA: TGTGCCACCAGTGATAGGGCGAGCGGGGCGAACACTGAAGCTTTCTTT
V gene: TRBV24-1
D gene: NA
J gene: TRBJ1-1
clone size: few

CDR3 protein: CASSPTGTMQPQHF
CDR3 DNA: TGTGCCAGCAGCCCCACAGGGACCATGCAGCCCCAGCATTTT
V gene: TRBV11-2
D gene: NA
J gene: TRBJ1-5
clone size: NA

CDR3 protein: CASTQGLSIYEQYF
CDR3 DNA: TGTGCCAGCACCCAAGGACTTAGTATCTACGAGCAGTACTTC
V gene: TRBV7-8
D gene: NA
J gene: TRBJ2-7
clone size: NA

CDR3 protein: CASSQLGNTIYF
CDR3 DNA: TGTGCCAGCAGCCAACTTGGAAACACCATATATTTT
V gene: TRBV7-2
D gene: NA
J gene: TRBJ1-3
clone size: NA

CDR3 protein: CASSYGGRSNTGELFF
CDR3 DNA: TGTGCCAGCAGTTACGGTGGCAGGTCAAACACCGGGGAGCTGTTTTTT
V gene: TRBV6-5
D gene: NA
J gene: TRBJ2-2
clone size: NA

CDR3 protein: CASSNSRVGQPQHF
CDR3 DNA: TGTGCCAGCAGTAACTCCAGGGTTGGACAGCCCCAGCATTTT
V gene: TRBV6-5
D gene: NA
J gene: TRBJ1-5
clone size: NA

CDR3 protein: CASSFTSHEFRDGYTF
CDR3 DNA: TGTGCCAGCAGCTTTACGAGCCACGAGTTCAGGGATGGCTACACCTTC
V gene: TRBV13
D gene: NA
J gene: TRBJ1-2
clone size: NA

CDR3 protein: CASKMTSGDEKLFF
CDR3 DNA: TGTGCCAGCAAGATGACCTCGGGTGATGAAAAACTGTTTTTT
V gene: TRBV2
D gene: NA
J gene: TRBJ1-4
clone size: once

CDR3 protein: CASSLGTATNQPQHF
CDR3 DNA: TGTGCCAGCAGCTTGGGGACAGCCACAAATCAGCCCCAGCATTTT
V gene: TRBV7-2
D gene: TRBD1
J gene: TRBJ1-5
clone size: NA

CDR3 protein: CASSLIYGETEQYF
CDR3 DNA: TGTGCCAGCAGTCTAATTTACGGGGAGACCGAGCAGTACTTC
V gene: TRBV6-4
D gene: NA
J gene: TRBJ2-7
clone size: NA

CDR3 protein: CASSAGQGGGYGYTF
CDR3 DNA: TGTGCCAGCAGCGCCGGACAGGGTGGGGGCTATGGCTACACCTTC
V gene: TRBV9
D gene: TRBD1
J gene: TRBJ1-2
clone size: NA

CDR3 protein: CASSTVQGARTEAFF
CDR3 DNA: TGTGCCAGCAGCACCGTACAGGGGGCGCGTACTGAAGCTTTCTTT
V gene: TRBV7-6
D gene: TRBD1
J gene: TRBJ1-1
clone size: NA

CDR3 protein: CASRNINEQYF
CDR3 DNA: TGTGCCAGCAGAAACATTAACGAGCAGTACTTC
V gene: TRBV27
D gene: NA
J gene: TRBJ2-7
clone size: NA

CDR3 protein: CASIQGNTEAFF
CDR3 DNA: TGTGCCAGTATACAGGGGAACACTGAAGCTTTCTTT
V gene: TRBV19
D gene: NA
J gene: TRBJ1-1
clone size: NA

CDR3 protein: CASSLDLFTDTQYF
CDR3 DNA: TGTGCCAGCAGCTTGGATCTTTTCACAGATACGCAGTATTTT
V gene: TRBV5-4
D gene: NA
J gene: TRBJ2-3
clone size: NA

CDR3 protein: CASSTGFRYGYTF
CDR3 DNA: TGTGCCAGCAGTACCGGGTTTCGTTATGGCTACACCTTC
V gene: TRBV2
D gene: NA
J gene: TRBJ1-2
clone size: NA

CDR3 protein: CASSWGGRVNYGYTF
CDR3 DNA: TGTGCCAGCAGCTGGGGAGGCCGAGTAAACTATGGCTACACCTTC
V gene: TRBV5-6
D gene: NA
J gene: TRBJ1-2
clone size: NA

CDR3 protein: CASSFLQGGEKLFF
CDR3 DNA: TGCGCCAGCAGCTTTCTACAGGGTGGTGAAAAACTGTTTTTT
V gene: TRBV5-1
D gene: NA
J gene: TRBJ1-4
clone size: NA

CDR3 protein: CASSQQDLSRRYNEQFF
CDR3 DNA: TGTGCCAGCAGCCAACAGGATCTAAGTCGGAGGTACAATGAGCAGTTCTTC
V gene: TRBV4-2
D gene: NA
J gene: TRBJ2-1
clone size: NA

CDR3 protein: CASRANSNQPQHF
CDR3 DNA: TGTGCCAGCAGGGCAAATAGCAATCAGCCCCAGCATTTT
V gene: TRBV12-3/TRBV12-4
D gene: NA
J gene: TRBJ1-5
clone size: NA

CDR3 protein: CASSYLGGDTEAFF
CDR3 DNA: TGTGCCAGCTCGTATCTTGGGGGGGACACTGAAGCTTTCTTT
V gene: TRBV18
D gene: NA
J gene: TRBJ1-1
clone size: once

CDR3 protein: CSAGEGNGYTF
CDR3 DNA: TGCAGTGCGGGGGAGGGGAATGGCTACACCTTC
V gene: TRBV20-1
D gene: NA
J gene: TRBJ1-2
clone size: NA

CDR3 protein: CASSERFDRGRILSGANVLTF
CDR3 DNA: TGTGCCAGCAGTGAACGTTTCGACAGGGGGCGGATACTCTCTGGGGCCAACGTCCTGACTTTC
V gene: TRBV2
D gene: TRBD1
J gene: TRBJ2-6
clone size: NA

CDR3 protein: CASSPRPGTAQQTQYF
CDR3 DNA: TGTGCCAGCTCACCACGACCCGGGACTGCCCAGCAGACCCAGTACTTC
V gene: TRBV18
D gene: NA
J gene: TRBJ2-5
clone size: NA

CDR3 protein: CASSPGDRMNTEAFF
CDR3 DNA: TGTGCCAGCTCACCAGGGGACAGAATGAACACTGAAGCTTTCTTT
V gene: TRBV18
D gene: TRBD1
J gene: TRBJ1-1
clone size: NA

CDR3 protein: CASSLGGQRASETQYF
CDR3 DNA: TGTGCCAGCAGCCTGGGGGGACAGAGAGCAAGTGAGACCCAGTACTTC
V gene: TRBV5-4
D gene: NA
J gene: TRBJ2-5
clone size: NA

CDR3 protein: CASSAPGQSYEKLFF
CDR3 DNA: TGTGCCAGCAGTGCCCCAGGACAAAGTTATGAAAAACTGTTTTTT
V gene: TRBV6-2/TRBV6-3
D gene: NA
J gene: TRBJ1-4
clone size: NA